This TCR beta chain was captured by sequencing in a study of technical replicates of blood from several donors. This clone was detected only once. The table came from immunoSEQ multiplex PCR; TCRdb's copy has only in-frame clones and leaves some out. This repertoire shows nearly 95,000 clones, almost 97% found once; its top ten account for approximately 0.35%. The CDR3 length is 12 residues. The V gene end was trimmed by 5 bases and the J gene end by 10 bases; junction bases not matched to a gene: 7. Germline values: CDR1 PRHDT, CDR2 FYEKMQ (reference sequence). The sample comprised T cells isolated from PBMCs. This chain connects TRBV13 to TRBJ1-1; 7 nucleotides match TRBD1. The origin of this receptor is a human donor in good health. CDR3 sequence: CASSNTGEIAFF. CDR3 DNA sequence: TGTGCCAGCAGCAATACAGGGGAGATAGCTTTCTTT.